This T cell receptor beta chain was documented in a study of cytomegalovirus exposure and HLA in healthy donors. Study-wide results and limits: The authors judged a highly shared variant cluster likely a sequencing artifact.

PCR amplification relied on 60 Vbeta primers (plus 13 Jbeta primers). Assay used: immunoSEQ multiplex PCR; TCRdb lists only in-frame clones, some missing. The sample shows about 89,000 clones, around 84% of them seen only once. Points on this clone: Its specificity is unknown.

The CDR3 contains 18 residues. Germline CDR1 and CDR2: WNHNN and SYGVQD (reference sequence). With 0 bases clipped from V and 0 bases from J, the junction kept 7 bases outside the gene matches. Sequencing used PBMCs. The V call is TRBV10-1, the J call TRBJ2-3, with 9 bases matching TRBD2. The TCR was taken from a man aged 40-50 years in good health and CMV-seropositive. The chain's CDR3 is CASSESRPGTSSTDTQYF. CDR3 DNA sequence: TGCGCCAGCAGTGAGTCTCGGCCCGGGACTAGCAGCACAGATACGCAGTATTTT.